These 28 T cell receptor beta chains originate from one sample sequenced in a study of regulatory T cells in long-lasting Graves disease. Time point reported: newly diagnosed GD, antithyroid drugs for less than 3 months. Scientists built the TCR library using RNA that was extracted from PBMCs. Building of the TCR beta libraries involved iRepertoire HTBI primers and Arm-PCR of CDR3 regions. MiXCR was run by TCRdb on the multiplex PCR reads, yielding one entry per CDR3 protein. The table records 400,000 to 500,000 distinct CDR3 sequences, under 15% of them present only once. These data are also associated with another study on T cells in Graves' hyperthyroidism and ophthalmopathy.

This sample comprised peripheral blood mononuclear cells (PBMCs), obtained at new diagnosis, from a patient treated with antithyroid drugs. Receptors were obtained from a young woman with Graves disease.

There are a few counts of this clonotype. The chain employs TRBV10-3 and TRBJ2-1; TRBD2 aligns across 8 bases. Unmatched junction bases numbered 10, after V lost 6 bases and J lost 3 bases. Germline CDR1 and CDR2: ENHRY and SYGVKD. There are 16 residues in the CDR3. The CDR3 is CAIRAISGRGYNEQFF. CDR3 DNA: TGTGCCATCAGGGCCATAAGCGGGAGAGGCTACAATGAGCAGTTCTTC.

This clonotype has more than one count but fewer than ten. The J gene is TRBJ1-5, the V gene TRBV5-1; no clear D. Trimming left V 4 bases short and J 6 bases short, with 17 bases between. CDR1 is SGHRS and CDR2 is YFSETQ in the germline V gene. This CDR3 spans 15 amino acids. DNA of the CDR3: TGCGCCAGCAGCCCTACCGCGGGCATAGCTCAGCCCCAGCATTTT. Residues: CASSPTAGIAQPQHF. The full variable domain, completed using reference TRBV5-1 and TRBJ1-5, is KAGVTQTPRYLIKTRGQQVTLSCSPISGHRSVSWYQQTPGQGLQFLFEYFSETQRNKGNFPGRFSGRQFSNSRSEMNVSTLELGDSALYLCASSPTAGIAQPQHFGDGTRLSIL.

This clonotype appeared many times. The chain joins TRBV24-1 to TRBJ2-3, with TRBD1 matching 10 bases. Trimming took 8 bases from V and 1 from J; bases not matched to a gene: 5. CDR1 and CDR2 from the germline V gene are KGHDR and SFDVKD. This CDR3 is built from 15 residues. The CDR3 here is CATNDRGLGTDTQYF. The CDR3 DNA reads TGTGCCACCAACGACAGGGGGCTTGGCACAGATACGCAGTATTTT.

The genes are TRBV6-1 and TRBJ2-3; D is unclear. The CDR3 consists of 15 residues. The germline V gene has CDR1 MNHNS and CDR2 SASEGT. Trimming removed 6 bases at V and 1 base at J, with 14 bases between. CDR3 amino acids: CASRPDKGGTDTQYF. The CDR3 DNA follows: TGTGCCAGCAGACCTGACAAGGGTGGCACAGATACGCAGTATTTT.

Worth noting for this clonotype: A much larger clone differs from this one at a single base, so this may be a read error. The rearrangement joins TRBV18 to TRBJ2-7, with unresolved D. The ends were cut back, 1 base at V and 5 bases at J, with 9 bases in the middle. This CDR3 region has 13 residues. Germline V gene lookup returns CDR1 KGHSH and CDR2 LQKENI. The CDR3 DNA follows: TGTGCCAGCTCACCACTGGCAGTTGACGAGCAGTACTTC. Translating gives CASSPLAVDEQYF.

CDR3 DNA sequence: TGTGCCAGCAGTGAAAGTAACCTTGAAGCTTTCTTT. It encodes CASSESNLEAFF. The J gene is TRBJ1-1, the V gene TRBV2, with unresolved D. Germline CDR1 reads SNHLY; CDR2 reads FYNNEI. V lost 2 bases and J 7 bases, leaving 8 bases between the germline ends. The CDR3 has 12 amino acids.

The rearrangement links TRBV7-3 to TRBJ1-1; D uncertain. The V end was cut by 5 bases, the J end by 4 bases, with 17 bases between. The CDR3 runs to 15 residues. The germline gives CDR1 SGHTA, CDR2 FQGTGA. CDR3 nucleotides: TGTGCCAGCAGCCCATCAGTGGGGATCGGCACTGAAGCTTTCTTT. Protein product: CASSPSVGIGTEAFF.

The sample holds a few counts of this clonotype. The chain combines TRBV6-1 with TRBJ1-1; possible D gene TRBD1, 5 bases. Germline V gene sequence: CDR1 MNHNS, CDR2 SASEGT. The V gene lost 10 bases and the J gene lost 1 base, with 10 bases spanning the gap. This CDR3 has 12 amino acids. CDR3 residues: CATTGENTEAFF. DNA for the CDR3: TGTGCCACAACGGGGGAGAACACTGAAGCTTTCTTT.

This clonotype showed up just once. A single base separates this from a much larger clone, so it may be a read error. This chain links TRBV27 with TRBJ2-7; D is unresolved. Germline values: CDR1 MNHEY, CDR2 SMNVEV (reference sequence). This CDR3 is built from 14 residues. The CDR3 nucleotides are TGTGCCAGCAAATACGGAGTCTACTCCTACGAGCAGCACTTC. It yields the protein CASKYGVYSYEQHF.

A few counts support this clonotype. For the CDR3, the DNA is TGTGCCAGCAGTTTAGTGGGGACAGGGATATACAATGAGCAGTTCTTC. The encoded protein is CASSLVGTGIYNEQFF. This chain uses TRBV12-3 or TRBV12-4 with TRBJ2-1, with 9 nucleotides matching TRBD1. The CDR3 is made up of 16 amino acids. J lost 4 bases, V lost 1 base, and 5 bases had no gene match.

Ten or more counts support this clonotype. This chain uses TRBV7-9 with TRBJ1-1; D call uncertain. Germline assignment: CDR1 SEHNR and CDR2 FQNEAQ (reference sequence). The CDR3 runs to 12 residues. V lost 5 bases, J lost 2 bases, and 6 bases lay in between. The CDR3: CASSGSNTEAFF. DNA for the CDR3: TGTGCCAGCAGCGGCAGCAACACTGAAGCTTTCTTT.

The chain combines TRBV7-3 with TRBJ2-1; TRBD2 aligns across 10 bases. Germline CDR1 is SGHTA and CDR2 is FQGTGA. With 1 base clipped from V and 7 bases from J, the junction kept 10 bases outside the gene matches. The CDR3 is 17 residues long. The CDR3 nucleotides are TGTGCCAGCAGCTTAAGGGGGTCAGCGGGAGGGCGGAATGAGCAGTTCTTC. Translated: CASSLRGSAGGRNEQFF. Full variable domain (missing parts from reference TRBV7-3 and TRBJ2-1): GAGVSQTPSNKVTEKGKYVELRCDPISGHTALYWYRQSLGQGPEFLIYFQGTGAADDSGLPNDRFFAVRPEGSVSTLKIQRTERGDSAVYLCASSLRGSAGGRNEQFFGPGTRLTVL.

CDR3 in DNA: TGCGCCAGCAGCTACAGGGTCGGAGTCCACGAGCAGTACTTC. It specifies CASSYRVGVHEQYF. This chain uses TRBV5-1 with TRBJ2-7; D may be TRBD1 (6 bases). This CDR3 region has 14 residues. Germline CDR1 is SGHRS and CDR2 is YFSETQ. The V and J ends lost 3 bases and 5 bases respectively, with 15 bases between them.

With regard to this clonotype: A much larger clone lies a single base off, so this may be a read error. The chain joins TRBV3-1 to TRBJ2-1, with D possibly TRBD1 on 6 matching bases. The CDR3 loop spans 16 amino acids. Germline assignment: CDR1 LGHDT and CDR2 YNNKEL (reference sequence). Trimming pared 4 bases from V and 10 bases from J, leaving 23 bases between. DNA for the CDR3: TGTGCCAGCAGCCCTACTTGGACAGAAGGTTCCTACGAGCAGTTCTTC. Encoded protein: CASSPTWTEGSYEQFF.

The chain has TRBV27 and TRBJ1-5, with D perhaps matching TRBD1 (5 bases). Between the trimmed V and J ends, which lost 3 bases and 1 base, there was a span of 13 bases. Germline V CDR1 and CDR2: MNHEY, SMNVEV (reference sequence). The CDR3 loop spans 16 amino acids. The CDR3 reads CASSLGGTGSNQPQHF. The CDR3 coding sequence is TGTGCCAGCAGTTTGGGAGGGACGGGGAGCAATCAGCCCCAGCATTTT.

This clonotype was counted at least ten times. This chain links TRBV11-2 with TRBJ2-7; 8 bases are a match to TRBD1. Germline V gene lookup returns CDR1 SGHAT and CDR2 FQNNGV. V was clipped by 4 bases and J by 2 bases; unmatched bases: 7. This CDR3 is built from 15 residues. CDR3 sequence reads: CASSYGQGSPYEQYF. The CDR3 DNA is TGTGCCAGCAGCTATGGACAGGGTTCTCCCTACGAGCAGTACTTC.

The chain is built from TRBV7-9 and TRBJ2-3; the D gene could be TRBD1 or TRBD2 (6 bases each). Trimming left V 5 bases short and J 1 base short, with 16 bases between. The germline V gene has CDR1 SEHNR and CDR2 FQNEAQ (reference sequence). The CDR3 sequence is 16 residues long. CDR3 amino acids: CASSPIGGSRTDTQYF. Written as DNA, the CDR3 is TGTGCCAGCAGCCCGATAGGGGGGTCCCGCACAGATACGCAGTATTTT.

This rearrangement joins TRBV20-1 to TRBJ2-7; 10 bases are a match to TRBD2. Germline CDR1 DFQATT, CDR2 SNEGSKA (reference sequence). Trimming at V came to 6 bases and at J to 4 bases, leaving 9 bases not matched to a gene. The CDR3 length is 14 residues. The CDR3 is CSAPPGLAIYEQYF. For the CDR3, the DNA is TGCAGTGCACCTCCGGGACTAGCGATATACGAGCAGTACTTC.

The table lists this clonotype with many counts. The chain has TRBV3-1 and TRBJ2-7, with D possibly matching TRBD1 (6 bases). The germline CDR1 and CDR2 sequences are LGHDT and YNNKEL (reference sequence). CDR3 size: 14 residues. V lost 8 bases and J lost 0, with 14 bases in between. The CDR3 sequence is CASSGTQSSYEQYF. The CDR3 DNA reads as TGTGCCAGCTCAGGGACACAGAGCTCCTACGAGCAGTACTTC.

V usage is TRBV15 and J usage is TRBJ2-3; 10 bases are a match to TRBD2. This CDR3 spans 18 amino acids. The trim removed 0 bases at V and 2 bases at J, leaving 8 bases unmatched. Looked up from germline, CDR1 is LNHNV and CDR2 is YYDKDF (reference sequence). The CDR3 DNA follows: TGTGCCACCAGCAGAGATACCCTAGCGGGGGCTGCCACAGATACGCAGTATTTT. It yields the protein CATSRDTLAGAATDTQYF.

This clonotype has at least ten counts. The chain recombines TRBV30 with TRBJ1-5, with no clear D. Trimming stripped 8 bases from V and 4 bases from J, with 12 bases between. The germline V gene encodes CDR1 GTSNPN and CDR2 SVGIG (reference sequence). The CDR3 consists of 12 residues. CDR3 residues: CAPVAGNQPQHF. The DNA of the CDR3 is TGTGCCCCCGTGGCAGGAAATCAGCCCCAGCATTTT.

This clonotype was counted ten times or more. The V call is TRBV11-3, the J call TRBJ2-1; 8 bases agree with TRBD2. CDR1 is SGHNT and CDR2 is YENEEA in the germline V gene. The CDR3 is made up of 15 amino acids. V lost 6 bases to trimming and J lost 3 bases; unmatched junction nucleotides: 7. DNA of the CDR3: TGTGCCAGCAGTCCCACTAGCGGTAACTACAATGAGCAGTTCTTC. It yields the protein CASSPTSGNYNEQFF.

CDR3 protein: CASSLLAGGPSYNEQFF. The CDR3 region has the DNA TGTGCCAGCAGTTTACTAGCGGGAGGGCCATCCTACAATGAGCAGTTCTTC. The chain combines TRBV28 with TRBJ2-1; the match to TRBD2 covers 12 bases. The germline V gene encodes CDR1 MDHEN and CDR2 SYDVKM. V gave up 2 bases and J gave up 1 base; unmatched junction bases: 3. CDR3 length: 17 residues. Full variable domain (outside the CDR3, taken from reference TRBV28 and TRBJ2-1): DVKVTQSSRYLVKRTGEKVFLECVQDMDHENMFWYRQDPGLGLRLIYFSYDVKMKEKGDIPEGYSVSREKKERFSLILESASTNQTSMYLCASSLLAGGPSYNEQFFGPGTRLTVL.

This clonotype showed up many times. This chain joins TRBV18 and TRBJ1-1; D might be TRBD1 (6 bases). V shed 4 bases and J shed 1 base, with 19 bases lying between them. Germline V gene data show CDR1 as KGHSH and CDR2 as LQKENI. The CDR3 loop spans 17 amino acids. CDR3 region: CASSRTATGTKNTEAFF. The CDR3 DNA sequence: TGTGCCAGCTCACGAACTGCCACCGGGACAAAGAACACTGAAGCTTTCTTT.

This clonotype was counted many times. J is TRBJ2-3 and V is TRBV7-9; TRBD2 matches 12 bases. This CDR3 spans 16 amino acids. V was pared by 4 bases and J by 3 bases, with 5 bases of the junction left unmatched. In germline, CDR1 is SEHNR, CDR2 FQNEAQ (reference sequence). The CDR3 loop reads CASSYWTSGKTDTQYF. The CDR3 DNA reads TGTGCCAGCAGCTATTGGACTAGCGGGAAGACAGATACGCAGTATTTT.

This clonotype came up many times. The chain has TRBV7-3 and TRBJ1-1; the D is unclear. Germline CDR1 reads SGHTA; CDR2 reads FQGTGA. There are 16 residues in the CDR3. V was clipped by 2 bases and J by 2 bases, with 15 bases between them. The CDR3 coding sequence is TGTGCCAGCAGCTTAGAATCTGTTTACTCAAACACTGAAGCTTTCTTT. Amino acids: CASSLESVYSNTEAFF.

This clonotype was detected ten times or more. This chain uses TRBV10-3 with TRBJ2-1, with 7 bases identical to TRBD2. The germline gives CDR1 ENHRY, CDR2 SYGVKD. V shed 4 bases, J shed 7 bases, and the junction held 4 bases outside the gene matches. The CDR3 consists of 13 residues. As DNA, the CDR3 is TGTGCCATCAGTGGCGGGAGTGGGAATGAGCAGTTCTTC. It is translated as CAISGGSGNEQFF.

Turning to this clonotype: Just one base apart from a much larger clone, this may be a read error. V is TRBV18 and J is TRBJ2-1; the match to TRBD1 covers 7 bases. V was pared by 4 bases and J by 2 bases, with 5 bases of the junction left unmatched. Per germline, CDR1 KGHSH and CDR2 LQKENI. The CDR3 runs to 15 residues. CDR3 protein: CASSLTTGPYNEQFF. The CDR3 DNA sequence: TGTGCCAGCTCACTGACGACAGGGCCCTACAATGAGCAGTTCTTC.